These 10 T cell receptor beta chains were all obtained from the same sample, sequenced in a study of T cells in Graves' hyperthyroidism and ophthalmopathy. Amplified TCR beta CDR3 regions came from RNA transcripts. Using the HTBI primer set, a first-round RT-PCR was run on the TCR CDR3. TCRdb used MiXCR to reprocess the multiplex PCR reads, holding one entry per CDR3 protein. The sample has roughly 420,000 distinct CDR3 sequences; more than 15% are singletons. Material for sequencing was blood. These TCRs come from a woman under 30 with Graves' hyperthyroidism.

This clonotype was counted many times. The gene calls are TRBV20-1 and TRBJ1-1; D gene ambiguous. The germline V gene encodes CDR1 DFQATT and CDR2 SNEGSKA (reference sequence). The CDR3 loop spans 13 amino acids. The ends were cut back, 3 bases at V and 2 bases at J, with 10 bases in the middle. DNA for the CDR3: TGCAGTGCTAGGGAGACGGGAAACACTGAAGCTTTCTTT. Amino acid sequence: CSARETGNTEAFF.

This clonotype was observed at least ten times. The chain couples TRBV20-1 to TRBJ2-5; TRBD1 agrees at 9 bases. The CDR3 length is 13 residues. Germline loops: CDR1 DFQATT, CDR2 SNEGSKA (reference sequence). The junction had 5 bases not matched to a gene; V was cut back by 5 bases and J by 4 bases. CDR3 nucleotide sequence: TGCAGTGCTGGGGACAGGGCGGGAGAGACCCAGTACTTC. Translating it yields CSAGDRAGETQYF.

The table lists this clonotype with many counts. This chain links TRBV30 with TRBJ1-2; no definite D call. This CDR3 has 13 amino acids. Trimming cost V 3 bases and J 6 bases, with 14 bases left between them. The germline V gene encodes CDR1 GTSNPN and CDR2 SVGIG (reference sequence). CDR3 sequence (DNA): TGTGCCTGGAGAGCAGACGCTTTTGATGGCTACACCTTC. It codes for CAWRADAFDGYTF. Full variable domain (outside the CDR3, taken from reference TRBV30 and TRBJ1-2): SQTIHQWPATLVQPVGSPLSLECTVEGTSNPNLYWYRQAAGRGLQLLFYSVGIGQISSEVPQNLSASRPQDRQFILSSKKLLLSDSGFYLCAWRADAFDGYTFGSGTRLTVV.

This clonotype was detected only a few times. This chain uses TRBV9 with TRBJ2-7; D is ambiguous. Looked up from germline, CDR1 is SGDLS and CDR2 is YYNGEE. The CDR3 contains 14 residues. V was clipped by 3 bases and J by 2 bases, with 12 bases between them. CDR3 in amino acids: CASSGSSTPYEQYF. CDR3 coding DNA: TGTGCCAGCAGCGGGAGCAGTACACCCTACGAGCAGTACTTC.

The chain links TRBV25-1 to TRBJ2-5; D not resolved. The CDR3 spans 13 residues. Trimming took off 3 bases at V and 5 bases at J, with 10 bases between the two ends. The V gene's germline CDR1 is MGHDK and CDR2 SYGVNS. The CDR3, as DNA: TGTGCCAGCAGTGACGAGGCGAGGGAGACCCAGTACTTC. It encodes CASSDEARETQYF. The full variable domain, with the rest looked up from reference TRBV25-1 and TRBJ2-5, is EADIYQTPRYLVIGTGKKITLECSQTMGHDKMYWYQQDPGMELHLIHYSYGVNSTEKGDLSSESTVSRIRTEHFPLTLESARPSHTSQYLCASSDEARETQYFGPGTRLLVL.

This clonotype was found many times. CDR3 loop: CASSAALAGGADTQYF. DNA for the CDR3: TGTGCCAGCAGCGCAGCACTAGCGGGGGGGGCAGATACGCAGTATTTT. V and J are TRBV5-8 and TRBJ2-3, with 13 bases matching TRBD2. V lost 4 bases to trimming and J lost 4 bases; unmatched junction nucleotides: 6. Per the germline V gene, CDR1 is SGHTS and CDR2 is YDEGEE. The CDR3 extends over 16 amino acids.

This clonotype was counted at least ten times. The chain combines TRBV7-3 with TRBJ2-1; 7 bases map to TRBD1. Losses at the gene ends were 5 bases for V and 10 bases for J; bases not matched to a gene: 5. The CDR3 contains 12 residues. CDR1 is SGHTA and CDR2 is FQGTGA in the germline V gene. The CDR3 sequence is CASSQPGQEQFF. The CDR3 DNA follows: TGTGCCAGCAGCCAACCGGGACAGGAGCAGTTCTTC.

The J gene is TRBJ2-4, the V gene TRBV14, with 8 nucleotides matching TRBD2. CDR1 and CDR2 (germline): SGHDN, FVKESK. This CDR3 contains 15 residues. V dropped 0 bases and J dropped 9; count of bases not matched to a gene: 7. The CDR3 protein is CASSQDFHRGGIQYF. CDR3 nucleotides: TGTGCCAGCAGCCAAGATTTTCACCGGGGGGGCATTCAGTACTTC. The complete variable domain, with remaining parts taken from reference TRBV14 and TRBJ2-4, reads EAGVTQFPSHSVIEKGQTVTLRCDPISGHDNLYWYRRVMGKEIKFLLHFVKESKQDESGMPNNRFLAERTGGTYSTLKVQPAELEDSGVYFCASSQDFHRGGIQYFGAGTRLSVL.

This clonotype was counted only a few times. This sequence joins TRBV7-2 and TRBJ2-7; no clear D. V lost 2 bases, J lost 1 base, and 6 bases lay in between. This CDR3 has 13 residues. In germline, CDR1 is SGHTA, CDR2 FQGNSA. CDR3 coding DNA: TGTGCCAGCAGCTTAATCCCATCCTACGAGCAGTACTTC. This gives the protein CASSLIPSYEQYF.

There are many counts of this clonotype. The chain recombines TRBV20-1 with TRBJ2-1; possible D gene TRBD2, 5 bases. The V gene's germline CDR1 is DFQATT and CDR2 SNEGSKA (reference sequence). CDR3 size: 13 residues. The CDR3 loop reads CSALWRVWGEQFF. In nucleotides, the CDR3 is TGCAGCGCCCTGTGGCGGGTATGGGGTGAGCAGTTCTTC.